These 28 T cell receptor beta chains were sequenced from one sample in a study of shared clonotypes between healthy human individuals. The naive CD8 fraction comprised CD45RO-negative cells positively selected for CCR7 and excluded terminally differentiated effector memory CD45RA+ cells. The protocol was immunoSEQ multiplex PCR, while the TCRdb copy is restricted to in-frame clones and leaves out a portion. The table shows about 1,800,000 clones, with approximately 95% occurring only once. Material: naive CD8+ T cells sorted from blood. The source of these receptors is a man aged 18-30 years in good health.

In DNA form, the CDR3 reads TGTGCCAGCAGTTCGGGGGAATACAATGAGCAGTTCTTC. This encodes CASSSGEYNEQFF. The V gene is TRBV27, the J gene TRBJ2-1; possible D gene TRBD2, 6 bases. Germline CDR1 and CDR2: MNHEY and SMNVEV (reference sequence). The ends were cut back, 4 bases at V and 4 bases at J, with 8 bases in the middle. There are 13 residues in the CDR3.

The CDR3 loop reads CASSLYREGTENIQYF. The CDR3 region has the DNA TGTGCCAGCAGTTTATATAGGGAGGGGACAGAAAACATTCAGTACTTC. The rearrangement joins TRBV28 to TRBJ2-4, with D perhaps given as TRBD1 or TRBD2 (7 bases each). Germline lookup yields CDR1 MDHEN and CDR2 SYDVKM. The length of the CDR3 is 16 residues. V was clipped by 1 base and J by 5 bases, with 15 bases between them.

As concerns this clone: The same CDR3 can be traced to other DNA sequences in this sample. The rearrangement joins TRBV29-1 to TRBJ2-7, with 10 bases identical to TRBD2. This CDR3 contains 13 residues. Trimming removed 4 bases from V and 4 bases from J; junction bases left unmatched: 4. Germline V gene data show CDR1 as SQVTM and CDR2 as ANQGSEA. This CDR3 reads CSVVPSGSYEQYF. CDR3 coding DNA: TGCAGCGTTGTCCCTAGCGGGAGTTACGAGCAGTACTTC.

The chain links TRBV7-9 to TRBJ2-2; D is undetermined. CDR1 and CDR2 (germline): SEHNR, FQNEAQ (reference sequence). This CDR3 has 12 amino acids. V lost 0 bases, J lost 7 bases, and 3 bases lay in between. The CDR3 nucleotides read TGTGCCAGCAGCTTAGCGATCGGGGAGCTGTTTTTT. Translation: CASSLAIGELFF.

This chain joins TRBV5-6 and TRBJ2-7; D gene uncertain. Between the trimmed V and J ends, which lost 3 bases and 2 bases, there was a span of 21 bases. Germline values: CDR1 SGHDT, CDR2 YYEEEE. This CDR3 spans 17 amino acids. CDR3 sequence (DNA): TGTGCCAGCAGCTCTTCACTCCTCGAATCCGACCCCTACGAGCAGTACTTC. As protein: CASSSSLLESDPYEQYF.

This chain links TRBV9 with TRBJ1-3; tentatively, D is TRBD1 (6 bases). The CDR3 is 16 residues long. The ends were cut back, 3 bases at V and 3 bases at J, with 16 bases in the middle. The germline V gene encodes CDR1 SGDLS and CDR2 YYNGEE. Here the CDR3 reads CASSGIGGAVGNTIYF. CDR3 nucleotides: TGTGCCAGCAGCGGCATAGGGGGGGCAGTTGGAAACACCATATATTTT.

The rearrangement joins TRBV2 to TRBJ1-5; 8 nucleotides align to TRBD1. CDR3 length: 17 amino acids. CDR1 is SNHLY and CDR2 is FYNNEI in the germline V gene. V lost 6 bases and J lost 2; bases outside the gene matches: 12. In nucleotides, the CDR3 is TGTGCCAGCAGCGACACCCTCGGACAGGGCGGCAATCAGCCCCAGCATTTT. Translating gives CASSDTLGQGGNQPQHF.

The CDR3 DNA reads TGTGCCAGCAGCTTAGGTGTTACGGAGGGTCGCCACCAAGAGACCCAGTACTTC. This encodes CASSLGVTEGRHQETQYF. The chain joins TRBV11-1 to TRBJ2-5, with D possibly being TRBD2 (6 bases). CDR3 size: 18 residues. From germline, CDR1 is SGHAT and CDR2 FQDESV (reference sequence). Between the trimmed V and J ends, which lost 1 base and 0 bases, there was a span of 18 bases.

The V gene is TRBV6-5, the J gene TRBJ2-1; 7 bases map to TRBD2. CDR1 is MNHEY, CDR2 SVGAGI, per germline. This CDR3 contains 15 residues. The trim removed 2 bases at V and 12 bases at J, leaving 13 bases unmatched. The CDR3 reads CASSYTGDYLLGQFF. CDR3 nucleotide sequence: TGTGCCAGCAGTTACACCGGGGACTACTTGCTGGGGCAGTTCTTC.

The rearrangement uses TRBV28 and TRBJ2-1; 9 bases align to TRBD1. The CDR3 loop spans 17 amino acids. V was clipped by 3 bases and J by 0 bases; unmatched bases: 6. CDR1 and CDR2 from the germline V gene are MDHEN and SYDVKM. The CDR3 region is CASSFLTGQGSYNEQFF. The CDR3 DNA is TGTGCCAGCAGTTTTCTGACGGGACAGGGCTCCTACAATGAGCAGTTCTTC.

V usage is TRBV5-4 and J usage is TRBJ2-2; the D gene could be TRBD1 or TRBD2 (5 bases each). This CDR3 region has 14 residues. Germline CDR1 and CDR2: SGHNT and YYREEE (reference sequence). V was pared by 3 bases and J by 4 bases, with 10 bases between. CDR3 protein: CASSWGTGTGELFF. CDR3 nucleotides: TGTGCCAGCAGCTGGGGGACGGGCACCGGGGAGCTGTTTTTT.

The chain is built from TRBV6-1 and TRBJ1-2; TRBD1 matches at 7 bases. CDR1 and CDR2 from the germline V gene are MNHNS and SASEGT. The CDR3 runs to 14 residues. With V trimmed by 4 bases and J by 4 bases, 6 bases remained unmatched. The CDR3 coding sequence is TGTGCCAGCAGTGGGGGGACAGATGTCTATGGCTACACCTTC. Encoded protein: CASSGGTDVYGYTF.

This rearrangement joins TRBV6-5 to TRBJ2-1, with D uncertain. Germline V gene data show CDR1 as MNHEY and CDR2 as SVGAGI. The V and J ends lost 8 bases and 2 bases respectively, with 1 base between them. This CDR3 region has 10 residues. The CDR3 DNA sequence: TGTGCCAGCGCCTACAATGAGCAGTTCTTC. Translating gives CASAYNEQFF.

The rearrangement uses TRBV15 and TRBJ1-1; TRBD1 is a possible D gene (6 bases). Per the germline V gene, CDR1 is LNHNV and CDR2 is YYDKDF (reference sequence). The V end was cut by 5 bases, the J end by 0 bases, with 13 bases between. This CDR3 has 15 residues. CDR3 region: CATSSVQGMNTEAFF. CDR3 bases: TGTGCCACCAGCTCCGTCCAGGGGATGAACACTGAAGCTTTCTTT.

The rearrangement links TRBV7-9 to TRBJ1-2, with D perhaps matching TRBD1 (5 bases). The CDR3 has 13 residues. Germline lookup yields CDR1 SEHNR and CDR2 FQNEAQ (reference sequence). V lost 5 bases and J lost 5, with 12 bases in between. Written as DNA, the CDR3 is TGTGCCAGCAGCGCTGACAGCTTATATGGCTACACCTTC. Translation gives CASSADSLYGYTF.

The chain employs TRBV30 and TRBJ1-6; tentative D call: TRBD1 (6 bases). Germline V CDR1 and CDR2: GTSNPN, SVGIG (reference sequence). The CDR3 spans 16 residues. Trimming removed 0 bases from V and 9 bases from J, with 18 bases in between. CDR3 residues: CAWSVPRGDMFSPLHF. For the CDR3, the DNA is TGTGCCTGGAGTGTACCCCGGGGGGACATGTTTTCACCCCTCCACTTT.

V gene TRBV6-1 combines with J gene TRBJ1-6; D perhaps matches TRBD1 (5 bases). CDR1 is MNHNS, CDR2 SASEGT, per germline. The CDR3 is 14 amino acids. Trimming left V 3 bases short and J 7 bases short, with 10 bases between. The CDR3: CASSDRDSNSPLHF. CDR3 DNA sequence: TGTGCCAGCAGTGATCGGGACTCCAATTCACCCCTCCACTTT.

V and J are TRBV30 and TRBJ2-1; 8 nucleotides match TRBD1. The CDR3 contains 13 residues. V shed 0 bases and J 5 bases; nucleotides not matched to a gene: 0. Germline values: CDR1 GTSNPN, CDR2 SVGIG (reference sequence). CDR3 sequence reads: CAWSVQGDNEQFF. Here the CDR3 DNA reads TGTGCCTGGAGTGTACAGGGGGACAATGAGCAGTTCTTC.

This chain links TRBV7-9 with TRBJ1-1; 11 bases map to TRBD1. Germline lookup yields CDR1 SEHNR and CDR2 FQNEAQ (reference sequence). J gave up 6 bases and V 5 bases, and 5 bases lay outside the gene matches. The CDR3 covers 14 residues. CDR3 protein: CASSLDRGHAEAFF. The CDR3 DNA follows: TGTGCCAGCAGCCTGGACAGGGGGCACGCTGAAGCTTTCTTT.

The chain couples TRBV4-3 to TRBJ2-1; D unclear. The CDR3 loop spans 12 amino acids. Germline-derived CDR1 and CDR2 are LGHNA and YSLEER. V was trimmed by 0 bases and J by 8 bases, leaving 5 bases between them. CDR3 loop: CASSQDGHEQFF. DNA for the CDR3: TGCGCCAGCAGCCAAGATGGACATGAGCAGTTCTTC.

The V gene is TRBV27, the J gene TRBJ1-1, with D uncertain. Deletions cut 6 bases from V and 0 bases from J, with 14 bases between. The germline V gene has CDR1 MNHEY and CDR2 SMNVEV (reference sequence). CDR3 length: 15 amino acids. DNA of the CDR3: TGTGCCAGCAGCCATCTAGGAGGGCTGAACACTGAAGCTTTCTTT. Translating gives CASSHLGGLNTEAFF.

Points on this clone: Other DNA sequences in the same sample also yield this CDR3. This chain uses TRBV7-9 with TRBJ1-1, with a weak D call TRBD1 (5 bases). CDR3 size: 13 residues. Germline V gene sequence: CDR1 SEHNR, CDR2 FQNEAQ (reference sequence). Trimming cost V 2 bases and J 4 bases, with 8 bases left between them. CDR3 DNA: TGTGCCAGCAGCTTACAGGGTGGCACTGAAGCTTTCTTT. As protein: CASSLQGGTEAFF.

The chain is built from TRBV29-1 and TRBJ1-2, with D unresolved. V shed 4 bases and J shed 0 bases, with 9 bases lying between them. The CDR3 totals 13 residues. Germline V CDR1 and CDR2: SQVTM, ANQGSEA. The CDR3 is CSVVPGSNYGYTF. The CDR3, as DNA: TGCAGCGTTGTCCCAGGTTCTAACTATGGCTACACCTTC.

The DNA of the CDR3 is TGCGCCAGCAGCCTCGCAGGGTTGACCTACGAGCAGTACTTC. Amino acids: CASSLAGLTYEQYF. The chain combines TRBV5-1 with TRBJ2-7, with D tentatively TRBD1 (5 bases). The CDR3 is made up of 14 amino acids. Germline loops: CDR1 SGHRS, CDR2 YFSETQ. V was clipped by 4 bases and J by 2 bases, with 13 bases between them.

The rearrangement uses TRBV9 and TRBJ1-2; D is undetermined. The V and J ends lost 2 bases and 8 bases respectively, with 10 bases between them. Germline assignment: CDR1 SGDLS and CDR2 YYNGEE. The CDR3 is 12 amino acids. The CDR3, as DNA: TGTGCCAGCAGCGTCTGGACGGAGGGCTACACCTTC. Translated, it gives CASSVWTEGYTF.

This sequence joins TRBV7-9 and TRBJ2-3; D gene ambiguous. This CDR3 is built from 16 residues. Germline V lookup: CDR1 SEHNR, CDR2 FQNEAQ (reference sequence). Deletions cut 4 bases from V and 2 bases from J, with 16 bases between. CDR3 loop: CASSSPWEGSTDTQYF. CDR3 in DNA: TGTGCCAGCAGCTCCCCTTGGGAAGGCTCCACAGATACGCAGTATTTT.

The rearrangement links TRBV7-9 to TRBJ2-1, with TRBD1 matching 8 bases. This CDR3 has 14 residues. After removal of 5 bases from V and 8 bases from J, the junction contained 8 bases not matched to a gene. Germline CDR1 is SEHNR and CDR2 is FQNEAQ (reference sequence). CDR3 sequence (DNA): TGTGCCAGCAGCGCCGGACAGGGTTGGGATGAGCAGTTCTTC. Amino acids: CASSAGQGWDEQFF.

Only a few counts were recorded for this clone. The J gene is TRBJ2-2, the V gene TRBV27; D is undetermined. V was clipped by 4 bases and J by 0 bases, with 6 bases between them. The V gene's germline CDR1 is MNHEY and CDR2 SMNVEV (reference sequence). This CDR3 comprises 14 residues. CDR3 protein: CASSYYTNTGELFF. The CDR3 DNA reads TGTGCCAGCAGTTACTACACGAACACCGGGGAGCTGTTTTTT.